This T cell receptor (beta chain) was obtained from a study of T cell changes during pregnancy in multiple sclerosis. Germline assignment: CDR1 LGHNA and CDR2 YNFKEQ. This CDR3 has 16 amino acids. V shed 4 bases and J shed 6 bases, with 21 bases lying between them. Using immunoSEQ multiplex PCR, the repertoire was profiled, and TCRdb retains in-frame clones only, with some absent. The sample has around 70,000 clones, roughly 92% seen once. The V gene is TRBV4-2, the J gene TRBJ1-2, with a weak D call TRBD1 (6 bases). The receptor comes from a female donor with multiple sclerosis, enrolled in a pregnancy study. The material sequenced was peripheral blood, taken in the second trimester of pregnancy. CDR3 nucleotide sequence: TGTGCCAGCAGCCGTTCAACAGGGTTTGGTGGTGATGGCTACACCTTC. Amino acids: CASSRSTGFGGDGYTF.